This T cell receptor (beta chain) was captured in a study of Graves' ophthalmopathy and Graves' hyperthyroidism. The study's findings and limits: Clonotypes were expanded in thyroid at above 0.001 frequency, and most also appeared in blood. A roughly 80% specificity and 87.88% sensitivity were achieved by a 13-signature model that separated ophthalmopathy from stable hyperthyroidism.

Regarding this clonotype: No antigen is known for it.

Newly diagnosed, the hyperthyroidism patients had under 2 months' duration and were aged 18 to 65. The PBMCs used were ones drawn from less than 12 ml of fresh peripheral blood. RNA served as the template for amplifying TCR beta CDR3 regions. HTBI-primed first-round RT-PCR preceded second-round multiplex PCR. TCRdb re-derived calls from the multiplex PCR reads in MiXCR, one entry per CDR3 protein. The sample has 680,000 or so distinct CDR3 sequences, approximately 21% seen once. V dropped 4 bases and J dropped 1; count of bases not matched to a gene: 6. Germline V gene data show CDR1 as SQVTM and CDR2 as ANQGSEA. CDR3 length: 14 residues.

The receptor was derived from a young woman with stable Graves' hyperthyroidism. Some clones in this sample may be carry-over from other donors' samples. Source material: peripheral blood. The chain carries TRBV29-1 and TRBJ2-5; TRBD1 matches 7 bases. CDR3 sequence reads: CSVARQGTQETQYF. CDR3 sequence (DNA): TGCAGCGTTGCCCGACAGGGAACCCAAGAGACCCAGTACTTC.